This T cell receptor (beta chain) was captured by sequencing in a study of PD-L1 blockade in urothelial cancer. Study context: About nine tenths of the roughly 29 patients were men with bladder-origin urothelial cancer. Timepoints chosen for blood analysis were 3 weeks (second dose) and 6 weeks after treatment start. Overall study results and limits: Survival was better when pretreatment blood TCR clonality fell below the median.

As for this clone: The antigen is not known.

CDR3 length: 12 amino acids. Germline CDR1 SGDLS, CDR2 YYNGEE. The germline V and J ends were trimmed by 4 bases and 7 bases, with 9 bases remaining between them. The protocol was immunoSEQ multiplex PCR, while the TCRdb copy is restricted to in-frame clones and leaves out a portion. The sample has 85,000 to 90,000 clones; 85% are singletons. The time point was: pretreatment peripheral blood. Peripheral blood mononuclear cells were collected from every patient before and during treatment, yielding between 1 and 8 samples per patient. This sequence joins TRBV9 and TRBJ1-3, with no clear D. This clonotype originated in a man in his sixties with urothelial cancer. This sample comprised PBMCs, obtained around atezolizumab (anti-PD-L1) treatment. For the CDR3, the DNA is TGTGCCAGCAGCCCCTCGAGGAACACCATATATTTT. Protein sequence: CASSPSRNTIYF.